One sample yielded the 13 T cell receptor beta chains listed below, sequenced in a study of post-analysis software for immune sequencing data. Study observations and caveats: About 5 TRBV segments (TRBV5-6, TRBV5-1 and TRBV20-1 among them) occurred more frequently in patients than in controls.

Researchers reported that TCR beta cDNA libraries carried unique molecular identifiers. TCRdb reprocessed the PCR reads via MiXCR and lists one record per CDR3 protein. The repertoire includes roughly 600,000 distinct CDR3 sequences, roughly 47% of them detected once, and over 1.5% sits in the top ten. These receptors have no identified antigens. The sample consisted of blood. These receptors were collected from a girl between 5 and 17 years old with multiple sclerosis.

This chain uses TRBV7-3 with TRBJ2-1; no reliable D call. The V and J ends lost 1 base and 8 bases respectively, with 9 bases between them. Germline V gene data show CDR1 as SGHTA and CDR2 as FQGTGA. CDR3 length equals 13 residues. CDR3 bases: TGTGCCAGCAGCTTAATGCCGGCGGATGAGCAGTTCTTC. Translation gives CASSLMPADEQFF.

This chain uses TRBV12-3 or TRBV12-4 with TRBJ2-1; D remains ambiguous. There are 15 residues in the CDR3. V gave up 2 bases and J gave up 8 bases, with 16 bases separating them. The CDR3 reads CASSLYVIRRDEQFF. CDR3 bases: TGTGCCAGCAGTTTATACGTCATTAGACGCGATGAGCAGTTCTTC.

The chain has TRBV29-1 and TRBJ2-7; TRBD1 agrees at 8 bases. Germline lookup yields CDR1 SQVTM and CDR2 ANQGSEA. V trimming: 5 bases; J trimming: 3 bases; junction bases outside the gene matches: 12. This CDR3 comprises 15 residues. The CDR3 reads CSVHRPTGGYYEQYF. CDR3 coding DNA: TGCAGCGTTCACCGACCCACAGGGGGTTACTACGAGCAGTACTTC.

This clonotype was counted only a few times. The rearrangement links TRBV6-6 to TRBJ1-2; D possibly corresponds to TRBD1 (5 bases). The CDR3 length is 13 residues. V was cut by 2 bases and J by 4 bases, with 8 bases left in between. Looked up from germline, CDR1 is MNHNY and CDR2 is SVGAGI (reference sequence). The CDR3: CASSYPGSYGYTF. The DNA of the CDR3 is TGTGCCAGCAGTTACCCAGGGTCCTATGGCTACACCTTC.

This clonotype showed up just a few times. The chain recombines TRBV4-1 with TRBJ1-6; TRBD1 matches at 9 bases. Per germline, CDR1 MGHRA and CDR2 YSYEKL. This CDR3 comprises 15 residues. The ends lost 2 bases at V and 9 bases at J; junction bases unmatched: 5. The CDR3 spells CASSQTGTGSSPLHF. CDR3 nucleotides: TGCGCCAGCAGCCAAACCGGGACAGGGAGTTCACCCCTCCACTTT.

The genes are TRBV19 and TRBJ1-5; TRBD1 aligns across 9 bases. V trimming: 8 bases; J trimming: 3 bases; junction bases outside the gene matches: 8. The V gene's germline CDR1 is LNHDA and CDR2 SQIVND (reference sequence). The CDR3 extends over 15 amino acids. The CDR3 spells CASVLTGGNNQPQHF. The CDR3 nucleotides are TGTGCCAGTGTTTTGACAGGGGGAAACAATCAGCCCCAGCATTTT.

V and J are TRBV18 and TRBJ2-1; D is uncertain. Germline V CDR1 and CDR2: KGHSH, LQKENI. This CDR3 is built from 13 residues. V shed 3 bases and J shed 8 bases, with 11 bases lying between them. CDR3 sequence: CASSPPTQDEQFF. The CDR3, as DNA: TGTGCCAGCTCACCGCCGACGCAGGATGAGCAGTTCTTC.

This clonotype was recorded many times. Compared with germline, one end of the junction differs, possibly owing to a read error. This chain connects TRBV5-1 to TRBJ1-5, with D possibly TRBD1 on 5 matching bases. Germline CDR1 reads SGHRS; CDR2 reads YFSETQ. CDR3 length equals 14 residues. CDR3 in amino acids: CASSLGGSNQPQHF. CDR3 in DNA: TGTGCCAGCAGCTTGGGGGGGAGCAATCAGCCCCAGCATTTT.

The chain is built from TRBV5-1 and TRBJ2-7; a possible D gene is TRBD1 (5 bases). V was pared by 4 bases and J by 3 bases, with 17 bases between. Germline CDR1 SGHRS, CDR2 YFSETQ. The CDR3 has 15 amino acids. CDR3 nucleotide sequence: TGCGCCAGCAGCCCCGGAAAGGGGTGGGACTACGAGCAGTACTTC. Residues: CASSPGKGWDYEQYF. The full variable domain, with the rest looked up from reference TRBV5-1 and TRBJ2-7, is KAGVTQTPRYLIKTRGQQVTLSCSPISGHRSVSWYQQTPGQGLQFLFEYFSETQRNKGNFPGRFSGRQFSNSRSEMNVSTLELGDSALYLCASSPGKGWDYEQYFGPGTRLTVT.

The table lists this clonotype with a count of one. This chain connects TRBV4-1 to TRBJ2-5; 14 bases agree with TRBD2. CDR3 length equals 16 residues. The V gene end was trimmed by 0 bases and the J gene end by 13 bases; junction bases not matched to a gene: 10. CDR1 is MGHRA and CDR2 is YSYEKL in the germline V gene. The CDR3 sequence: CASSQEGLAGARPGYF. In DNA, the CDR3 is TGCGCCAGCAGCCAAGAGGGACTAGCGGGGGCCCGCCCGGGGTACTTC.

This chain connects TRBV29-1 to TRBJ1-1; D not resolved. The CDR3 is 14 amino acids. The germline V and J ends were trimmed by 3 bases and 3 bases, with 14 bases remaining between them. Germline V lookup: CDR1 SQVTM, CDR2 ANQGSEA. The CDR3 DNA sequence: TGCAGCGTTGATACGAGGGCGTCATACACTGAAGCTTTCTTT. Its protein is CSVDTRASYTEAFF.

The chain carries TRBV29-1 and TRBJ1-1, with TRBD1 identical over 7 bases. The length of the CDR3 is 14 residues. Unmatched junction bases numbered 14, after V lost 4 bases and J lost 9 bases. Germline V gives CDR1 SQVTM, CDR2 ANQGSEA. CDR3 sequence (DNA): TGCAGCGTTGCCCTCGGACAGGCCCGACGCCAAGCTTTCTTT. As protein: CSVALGQARRQAFF.

This clonotype was seen only a few times. The rearrangement joins TRBV10-2 to TRBJ2-7; 8 bases line up with TRBD2. V was clipped by 1 base and J by 7 bases; unmatched bases: 12. Germline values: CDR1 WSHSY, CDR2 SAAADI. The CDR3 covers 16 residues. CDR3 in amino acids: CASSEFGLALKREQYF. The CDR3 DNA sequence: TGCGCCAGCAGTGAGTTCGGACTAGCACTGAAGAGGGAGCAGTACTTC.